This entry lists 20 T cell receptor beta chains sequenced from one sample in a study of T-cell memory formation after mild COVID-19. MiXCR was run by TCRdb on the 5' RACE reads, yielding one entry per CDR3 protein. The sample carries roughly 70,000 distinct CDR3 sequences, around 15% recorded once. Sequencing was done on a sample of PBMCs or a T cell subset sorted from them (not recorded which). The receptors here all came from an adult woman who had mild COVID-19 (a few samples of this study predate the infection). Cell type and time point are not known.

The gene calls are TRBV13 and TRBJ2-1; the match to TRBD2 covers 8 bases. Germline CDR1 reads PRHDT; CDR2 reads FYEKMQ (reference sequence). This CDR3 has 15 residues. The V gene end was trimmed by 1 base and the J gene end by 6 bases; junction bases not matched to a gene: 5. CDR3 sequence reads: CASSLDAGGGNEQFF. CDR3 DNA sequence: TGTGCCAGCAGCTTAGATGCGGGAGGCGGCAATGAGCAGTTCTTC.

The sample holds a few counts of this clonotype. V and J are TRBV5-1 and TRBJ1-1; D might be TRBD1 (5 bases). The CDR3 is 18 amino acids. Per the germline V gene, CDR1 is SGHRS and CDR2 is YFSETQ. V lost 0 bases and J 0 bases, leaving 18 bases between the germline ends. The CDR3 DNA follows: TGCGCCAGCAGCTTGGTCGGGTTGTGGCAGGGCATGAACACTGAAGCTTTCTTT. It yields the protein CASSLVGLWQGMNTEAFF.

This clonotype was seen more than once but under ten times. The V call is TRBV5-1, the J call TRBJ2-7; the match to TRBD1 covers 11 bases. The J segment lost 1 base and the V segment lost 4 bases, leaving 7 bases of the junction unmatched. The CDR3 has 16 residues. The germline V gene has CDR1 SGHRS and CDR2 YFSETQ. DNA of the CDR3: TGCGCCAGCAGCCTAGCCGGGACAGGGGGTTCCTACGAGCAGTACTTC. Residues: CASSLAGTGGSYEQYF. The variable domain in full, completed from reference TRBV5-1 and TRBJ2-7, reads KAGVTQTPRYLIKTRGQQVTLSCSPISGHRSVSWYQQTPGQGLQFLFEYFSETQRNKGNFPGRFSGRQFSNSRSEMNVSTLELGDSALYLCASSLAGTGGSYEQYFGPGTRLTVT.

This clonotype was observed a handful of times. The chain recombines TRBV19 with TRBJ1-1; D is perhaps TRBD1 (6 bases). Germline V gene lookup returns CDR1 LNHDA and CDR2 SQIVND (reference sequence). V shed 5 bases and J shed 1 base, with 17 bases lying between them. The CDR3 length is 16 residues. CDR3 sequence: CASSSTQGRANTEAFF. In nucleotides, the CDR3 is TGTGCCAGTAGTTCCACACAGGGAAGGGCGAACACTGAAGCTTTCTTT.

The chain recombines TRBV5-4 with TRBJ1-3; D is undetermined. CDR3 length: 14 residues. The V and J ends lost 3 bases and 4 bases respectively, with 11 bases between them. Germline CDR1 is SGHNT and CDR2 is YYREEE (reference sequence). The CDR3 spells CASSSNFGGNTIYF. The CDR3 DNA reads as TGTGCCAGCAGCTCTAATTTCGGAGGAAACACCATATATTTT.

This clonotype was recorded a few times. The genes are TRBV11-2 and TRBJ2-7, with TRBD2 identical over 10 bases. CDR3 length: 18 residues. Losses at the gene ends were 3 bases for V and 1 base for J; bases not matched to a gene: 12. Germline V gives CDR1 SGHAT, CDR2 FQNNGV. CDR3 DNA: TGTGCCAGCAGCTTCGGCAGGGCCGGACTAGCGGATTCCTACGAGCAGTACTTC. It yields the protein CASSFGRAGLADSYEQYF.

The CDR3 DNA is TGCGCCAGCAGCCAAGAACGGGAGGGCCTCCACGAGCAGTACTTC. This gives the protein CASSQEREGLHEQYF. V is TRBV4-1 and J is TRBJ2-7, with TRBD2 matching over 8 bases. The CDR3 spans 15 residues. Germline assignment: CDR1 MGHRA and CDR2 YSYEKL. Unmatched junction bases numbered 6, after V lost 0 bases and J lost 5 bases.

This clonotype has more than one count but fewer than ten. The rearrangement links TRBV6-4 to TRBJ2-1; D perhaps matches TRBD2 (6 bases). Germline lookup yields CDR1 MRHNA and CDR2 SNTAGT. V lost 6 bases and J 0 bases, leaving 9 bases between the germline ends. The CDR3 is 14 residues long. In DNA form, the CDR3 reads TGTGCCAGCAGGGAGACTAGCTCCTACAATGAGCAGTTCTTC. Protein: CASRETSSYNEQFF.

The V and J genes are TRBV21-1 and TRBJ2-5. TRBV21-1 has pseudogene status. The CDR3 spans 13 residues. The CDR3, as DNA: TGTGCCAGCAGCTCTACAGATCAAGAGACCCAGTACTTC. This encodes CASSSTDQETQYF.

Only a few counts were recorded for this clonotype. The CDR3 DNA reads as TGCAGTGCTCGGGACAGAGCTCCTGGAAACACCATATATTTT. Amino acid sequence: CSARDRAPGNTIYF. The V and J genes are TRBV20-1 and TRBJ1-3; TRBD1 matches at 7 bases. This CDR3 region has 14 residues. Per the germline V gene, CDR1 is DFQATT and CDR2 is SNEGSKA (reference sequence). The ends lost 5 bases at V and 2 bases at J; junction bases unmatched: 6.

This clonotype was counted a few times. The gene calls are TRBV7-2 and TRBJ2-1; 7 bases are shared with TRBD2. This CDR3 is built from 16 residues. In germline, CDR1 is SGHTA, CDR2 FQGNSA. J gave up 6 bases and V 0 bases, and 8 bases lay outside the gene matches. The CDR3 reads CASSLAMGGVGNEQFF. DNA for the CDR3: TGTGCCAGCAGCTTAGCGATGGGGGGGGTCGGCAATGAGCAGTTCTTC.

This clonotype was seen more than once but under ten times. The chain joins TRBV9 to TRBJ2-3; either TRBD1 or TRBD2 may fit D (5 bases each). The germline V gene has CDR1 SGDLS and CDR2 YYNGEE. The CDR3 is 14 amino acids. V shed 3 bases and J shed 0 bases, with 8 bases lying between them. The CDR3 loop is CASSAWGSTDTQYF. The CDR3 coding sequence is TGTGCCAGCAGCGCTTGGGGGAGCACAGATACGCAGTATTTT.

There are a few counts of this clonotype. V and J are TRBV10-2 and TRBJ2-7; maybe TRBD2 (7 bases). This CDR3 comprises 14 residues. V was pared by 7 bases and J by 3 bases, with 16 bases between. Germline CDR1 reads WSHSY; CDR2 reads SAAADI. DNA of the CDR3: TGCGCCAGCACGCACGGGGGGCCTAACTACGAGCAGTACTTC. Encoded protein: CASTHGGPNYEQYF.

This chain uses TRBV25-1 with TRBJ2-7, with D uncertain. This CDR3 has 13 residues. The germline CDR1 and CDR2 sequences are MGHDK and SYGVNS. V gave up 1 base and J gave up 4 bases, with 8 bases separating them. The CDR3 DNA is TGTGCCAGCAGTGAATCTGAGAAGTACGAGCAGTACTTC. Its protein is CASSESEKYEQYF.

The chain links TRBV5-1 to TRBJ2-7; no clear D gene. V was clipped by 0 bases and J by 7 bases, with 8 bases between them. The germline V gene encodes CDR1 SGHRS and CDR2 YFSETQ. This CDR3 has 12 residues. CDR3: CASSLEPWEQYF. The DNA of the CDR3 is TGCGCCAGCAGCTTGGAACCCTGGGAGCAGTACTTC. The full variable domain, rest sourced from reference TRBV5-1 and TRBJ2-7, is KAGVTQTPRYLIKTRGQQVTLSCSPISGHRSVSWYQQTPGQGLQFLFEYFSETQRNKGNFPGRFSGRQFSNSRSEMNVSTLELGDSALYLCASSLEPWEQYFGPGTRLTVT.

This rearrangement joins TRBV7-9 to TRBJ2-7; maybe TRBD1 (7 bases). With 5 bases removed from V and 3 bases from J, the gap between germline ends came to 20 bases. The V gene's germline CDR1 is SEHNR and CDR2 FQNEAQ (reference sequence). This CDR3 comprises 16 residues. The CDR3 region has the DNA TGTGCCAGCAGCCCGGGAGTAGACAGGGCAGACTACGAGCAGTACTTC. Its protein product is CASSPGVDRADYEQYF.

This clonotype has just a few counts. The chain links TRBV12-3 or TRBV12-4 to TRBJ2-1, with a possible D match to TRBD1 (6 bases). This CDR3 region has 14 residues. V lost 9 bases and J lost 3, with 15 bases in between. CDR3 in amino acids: CASRQEAIYNEQFF. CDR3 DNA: TGTGCCAGTCGACAGGAGGCTATCTACAATGAGCAGTTCTTC.

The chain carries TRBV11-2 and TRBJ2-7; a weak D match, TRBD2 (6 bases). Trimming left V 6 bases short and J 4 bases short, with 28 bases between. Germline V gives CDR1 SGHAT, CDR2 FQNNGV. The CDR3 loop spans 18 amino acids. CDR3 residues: CASSRVRELTGGFYEQYF. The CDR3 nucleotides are TGTGCCAGCAGTCGTGTCCGGGAACTTACCGGGGGTTTTTACGAGCAGTACTTC.

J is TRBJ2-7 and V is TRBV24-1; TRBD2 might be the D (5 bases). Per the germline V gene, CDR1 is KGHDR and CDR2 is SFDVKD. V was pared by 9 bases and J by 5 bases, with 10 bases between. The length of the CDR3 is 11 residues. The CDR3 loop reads CATGSGDEQYF. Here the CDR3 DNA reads TGTGCCACCGGGAGTGGTGACGAGCAGTACTTC.

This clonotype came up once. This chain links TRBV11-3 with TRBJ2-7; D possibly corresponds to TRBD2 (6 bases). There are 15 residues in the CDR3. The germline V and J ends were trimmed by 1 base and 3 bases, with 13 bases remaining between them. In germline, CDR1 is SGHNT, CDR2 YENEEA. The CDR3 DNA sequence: TGTGCCAGCAGCTTAGGCTCGGGAGTGGACTACGAGCAGTACTTC. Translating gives CASSLGSGVDYEQYF.